One and the same sample provided the 16 T cell receptor beta chains below, sequenced in a study of T cell responses to AZD1222 COVID-19 vaccine. TCRdb's table, derived via immunoSEQ multiplex PCR, lists solely in-frame clones and lacks some. The sample consists of around 180,000 clones, around 94% of them appearing once. Material: peripheral blood, obtained on day 0 of AZD1222 vaccination. All receptors come from an adult in good health.

The chain links TRBV29-1 to TRBJ2-1, with TRBD2 matching 13 bases. This CDR3 has 15 residues. The ends lost 7 bases at V and 6 bases at J; junction bases unmatched: 9. Germline CDR1 is SQVTM and CDR2 is ANQGSEA. CDR3 DNA: TGCAGCGCCCTTAGGGGGACTAGCGGGGCCAATGAGCAGTTCTTC. Translated: CSALRGTSGANEQFF.

The gene calls are TRBV18 and TRBJ1-1; D gene unclear. V was cut by 4 bases and J by 1 base, with 10 bases left in between. CDR1 and CDR2 from the germline V gene are KGHSH and LQKENI. The CDR3 has 14 amino acids. In nucleotides, the CDR3 is TGTGCCAGCTCACAAAGGACCGCGAACACTGAAGCTTTCTTT. Its protein is CASSQRTANTEAFF.

The chain employs TRBV27 and TRBJ1-2, with TRBD1 identical over 9 bases. V shed 5 bases, J shed 2 bases, and the junction held 6 bases outside the gene matches. The CDR3 spans 15 residues. Germline V lookup: CDR1 MNHEY, CDR2 SMNVEV (reference sequence). CDR3 in amino acids: CASSTWTGANYGYTF. CDR3 sequence (DNA): TGTGCCAGCAGTACCTGGACAGGGGCGAACTATGGCTACACCTTC.

The chain uses TRBV19 and TRBJ2-3; D tentatively fits TRBD1 or TRBD2 (6 bases each). The CDR3 is made up of 13 amino acids. Trimming took 5 bases from V and 6 from J, leaving 12 bases between them. Per germline, CDR1 LNHDA and CDR2 SQIVND (reference sequence). CDR3: CASSSGAWDTQYF. The CDR3 DNA follows: TGTGCCAGTAGTTCGGGGGCGTGGGATACGCAGTATTTT.

V gene TRBV2 combines with J gene TRBJ2-7; D gene ambiguous. The germline CDR1 and CDR2 sequences are SNHLY and FYNNEI. The CDR3 loop spans 14 amino acids. V lost 1 base to trimming and J lost 6 bases, with 13 bases between them. The CDR3 reads CASSEGPPVREQYV. In DNA form, the CDR3 reads TGTGCCAGCAGTGAAGGGCCCCCAGTGCGCGAGCAGTACGTC.

The chain recombines TRBV28 with TRBJ2-1; D gene ambiguous. V gave up 2 bases and J gave up 10 bases, with 9 bases separating them. Germline-derived CDR1 and CDR2 are MDHEN and SYDVKM. CDR3 length: 12 amino acids. The CDR3 DNA reads TGTGCCAGCAGTTTAAAGGGCAGGGAGCAGTTCTTC. Translated, it gives CASSLKGREQFF.

V gene TRBV6-1 combines with J gene TRBJ1-1; D might be TRBD1 (5 bases). This CDR3 is built from 14 residues. Trimming cost V 3 bases and J 6 bases, with 14 bases left between them. The germline CDR1 and CDR2 sequences are MNHNS and SASEGT. This CDR3 is CASSEGQTSAEAFF. Written as DNA, the CDR3 is TGTGCCAGCAGTGAGGGGCAGACCTCCGCTGAAGCTTTCTTT.

The genes are TRBV4-1 and TRBJ1-5; D is unclear. There are 14 residues in the CDR3. Germline V gene data show CDR1 as MGHRA and CDR2 as YSYEKL. V was trimmed by 2 bases and J by 6 bases, leaving 11 bases between them. DNA for the CDR3: TGCGCCAGCAGCCAATGGCAAAGGGCTCAGCCCCAGCATTTT. This encodes CASSQWQRAQPQHF.

This rearrangement joins TRBV5-1 to TRBJ2-1; 8 bases agree with TRBD2. V shed 6 bases and J 5 bases; nucleotides not matched to a gene: 4. Germline V gene sequence: CDR1 SGHRS, CDR2 YFSETQ. The CDR3 has 13 residues. CDR3 loop: CASKGLVNNEQFF. The CDR3 region has the DNA TGCGCCAGCAAGGGACTAGTCAACAATGAGCAGTTCTTC.

This clone showed up just once. The chain joins TRBV5-1 to TRBJ1-1, with a possible D match to TRBD1 (6 bases). The CDR3 runs to 16 residues. The ends were cut back, 0 bases at V and 0 bases at J, with 12 bases in the middle. The germline CDR1 and CDR2 sequences are SGHRS and YFSETQ. CDR3 sequence reads: CASSLEFDRLNTEAFF. CDR3 DNA: TGCGCCAGCAGCTTGGAGTTCGACAGGCTGAACACTGAAGCTTTCTTT. Together with reference TRBV5-1 and TRBJ1-1, the CDR3 gives the full variable domain: KAGVTQTPRYLIKTRGQQVTLSCSPISGHRSVSWYQQTPGQGLQFLFEYFSETQRNKGNFPGRFSGRQFSNSRSEMNVSTLELGDSALYLCASSLEFDRLNTEAFFGQGTRLTVV.

The rearrangement joins TRBV29-1 to TRBJ1-1, with TRBD1 as a possible D gene (5 bases). CDR1 is SQVTM, CDR2 ANQGSEA, per germline. This CDR3 contains 14 residues. V was pared by 7 bases and J by 2 bases, with 17 bases between. The CDR3 reads CSASLGAGNTEAFF. The CDR3, as DNA: TGCAGCGCCTCCCTTGGGGCAGGAAACACTGAAGCTTTCTTT.

For this clone: Within the sample, other DNA sequences also encode this same CDR3. The J gene is TRBJ1-1, the V gene TRBV5-6, with no clear D. The CDR3 consists of 13 residues. Germline V CDR1 and CDR2: SGHDT, YYEEEE. Between the trimmed V and J ends, which lost 2 bases and 1 base, there was a span of 6 bases. CDR3 DNA: TGTGCCAGCAGCTTAGGTGGGAACACTGAAGCTTTCTTT. This sequence encodes CASSLGGNTEAFF. Using reference TRBV5-6 and TRBJ1-1 for the parts outside the CDR3, the full variable domain is DAGVTQSPTHLIKTRGQQVTLRCSPKSGHDTVSWYQQALGQGPQFIFQYYEEEERQRGNFPDRFSGHQFPNYSSELNVNALLLGDSALYLCASSLGGNTEAFFGQGTRLTVV.

V and J are TRBV3-1 (or the pseudogene TRBV3-2) and TRBJ1-1; TRBD1 agrees at 7 bases. This CDR3 has 15 residues. CDR1 and CDR2 from the germline V gene are LGHDT and YNNKEL (reference sequence). The J segment lost 6 bases and the V segment lost 2 bases, leaving 9 bases of the junction unmatched. DNA for the CDR3: TGTGCCAGCAGCCAACGGGGCCGACAGGGCGCTGAAGCTTTCTTT. It is translated as CASSQRGRQGAEAFF.

This chain links TRBV25-1 with TRBJ1-3; 7 nucleotides match TRBD1. This CDR3 comprises 18 residues. Germline values: CDR1 MGHDK, CDR2 SYGVNS. J gave up 2 bases and V 0 bases, and 10 bases lay outside the gene matches. The DNA of the CDR3 is TGTGCCAGCAGTGAATATTTTTCAGGCACAGGGGCTGGAAACACCATATATTTT. Protein product: CASSEYFSGTGAGNTIYF.

This clone has only one observation. The chain carries TRBV14 and TRBJ1-6; a weak D match, TRBD1 (6 bases). Trimming pared 5 bases from V and 9 bases from J, leaving 17 bases between. The CDR3 sequence is 15 residues long. The germline V gene encodes CDR1 SGHDN and CDR2 FVKESK. The CDR3: CASSEGIQGISPLHF. The CDR3, as DNA: TGTGCCAGCAGCGAGGGGATTCAGGGGATTTCACCCCTCCACTTT.

This chain uses TRBV6-6 with TRBJ1-3; tentatively, D is TRBD1 (5 bases). Germline V gene data show CDR1 as MNHNY and CDR2 as SVGAGI (reference sequence). The V and J ends lost 5 bases and 2 bases respectively, with 7 bases between them. CDR3 size: 13 residues. CDR3 nucleotides: TGTGCCAGCAGTCAGGGAGCTGGAAACACCATATATTTT. Translation gives CASSQGAGNTIYF.